Listed below are T cell receptor beta chains from one sample, sequenced in a study of regulatory T cells in long-lasting Graves disease. Using its own MiXCR run on the multiplex PCR reads, TCRdb lists one record per CDR3 protein. This sample carries 530,000 or so distinct CDR3 sequences, roughly 12% of them seen once, and the ten largest clones take roughly a tenth. The same data also went into a second study, on T cells in Graves' hyperthyroidism and ophthalmopathy.

The source was peripheral blood mononuclear cells (PBMCs), collected at new diagnosis, from a patient treated with antithyroid drugs. The receptors derive from a man in his thirties or forties with Graves disease. The CDR3 runs from the conserved cysteine through the conserved F or W. A D gene is named only where the DNA matches it firmly. Rows give clone size only sometimes, using once, few, many, or a class for an expanded clone.

>many|TRBJ1-1|.|TRBV11-2
TGTGCCAGCAGCATGGGGTTGAACACTGAAGCTTTCTTT
CASSMGLNTEAFF
>many|TRBJ1-1|.|TRBV6-1
TGTGCCAGCAGCAACCAGGTGACTGAAGCTTTCTTT
CASSNQVTEAFF
>.|TRBJ2-7|.|TRBV6-6
TGTGTCAGCAGTTACTCGAGCGTCCGCTCCTACGAGCAGTACTTC
CVSSYSSVRSYEQYF
>many|TRBJ2-7|.|TRBV2
TGTGCCAGCGCCGAGGGGGTTGACTACGAGCAGTACTTC
CASAEGVDYEQYF
>many|TRBJ2-5|.|TRBV12-3/TRBV12-4
TGTGCCAGCACTCTGTCCTCACTGGTAGAGACCCAGTACTTC
CASTLSSLVETQYF
>many|TRBJ2-3|TRBD2|TRBV20-1
TGCAGTGCTATCGGCGGGAGCGCAGATACGCAGTATTTT
CSAIGGSADTQYF
>many|TRBJ2-1|.|TRBV12-5
TGTGCTACAGTCAGGGGGGCACAATCCTACAATGAGCAGTTCTTC
CATVRGAQSYNEQFF
>many|TRBJ2-1|.|TRBV12-3/TRBV12-4
TGTGCCAGCCGGGGCTCTGAGAAACAGTTCTTC
CASRGSEKQFF
>many|TRBJ2-3|TRBD2|TRBV7-9
TGTGCCAGCAGCTTAGTAGCGGGAGAGTCAGATACGCAGTATTTT
CASSLVAGESDTQYF
>many|TRBJ2-4|.|TRBV12-3/TRBV12-4
TGTGCCAGCAGTGTCTCCGGGACTTTAGCCAAAAACATTCAGTACTTC
CASSVSGTLAKNIQYF
>few|TRBJ2-1|TRBD1|TRBV7-8
TGTGCCAGCAGCTTAGGAAGACAGGGGGCGAGGGATGAGCAGTTCTTC
CASSLGRQGARDEQFF
>.|TRBJ1-2|.|TRBV19
TGTGCCAGTAGTACTGAACAGGGCTATGGCTACACCTTC
CASSTEQGYGYTF
>many|TRBJ2-1|TRBD2|TRBV27
TGTGCCAGCGCACATCGCGGGAGGGCCCGCAATGAGCAGTTCTTC
CASAHRGRARNEQFF
>many|TRBJ2-7|.|TRBV29-1
TGCAGCGCTACAAAGACCTACGAGCAGTACTTC
CSATKTYEQYF
>many|TRBJ2-2|TRBD2|TRBV6-1
TGTGCCAGCAGTGAATGGATGGCGGGAGGGGACACCGGGGAGCTGTTTTTT
CASSEWMAGGDTGELFF
>few|TRBJ1-6|TRBD1|TRBV24-1
TGTGCCACCAGTGATTCCGGGACAGGAAATAATTCACCCCTCCGCTTT
CATSDSGTGNNSPLRF
>.|TRBJ1-2|.|TRBV5-5
TGTGCCAGCAGCTTGGGTCCAGGGGACTATGGCTACACCTTC
CASSLGPGDYGYTF
>.|TRBJ2-3|TRBD2|TRBV7-9
TGTGCCAGCAGCTTCCTAGCGGGAGGTTTGACAGATACGCAGTATTTT
CASSFLAGGLTDTQYF